The 26 T cell receptor beta chains in this list originate from one sample, sequenced in a study of blood T cell repertoires in COVID-19. The assay was immunoSEQ multiplex PCR, and TCRdb's table has in-frame clones only and misses some. This sample carries about 360,000 clones, 65% to 90% of them seen once, and the ten largest clones take roughly 7.2%. The sample taken for sequencing was peripheral blood. The receptors were gathered from a woman in her sixties or seventies with COVID-19, enrolled during active disease.

Regarding this clone: Other DNA sequences within the sample encode an identical CDR3. The chain is built from TRBV30 and TRBJ2-3; D uncertain. The V and J ends lost 2 bases and 5 bases respectively, with 5 bases between them. Germline CDR1 is GTSNPN and CDR2 is SVGIG (reference sequence). The CDR3 runs 11 residues. The CDR3 protein is CAWSPLDTQYF. The CDR3 nucleotides are TGTGCCTGGAGTCCCCTAGATACGCAGTATTTT. The complete variable domain, with remaining parts taken from reference TRBV30 and TRBJ2-3, reads SQTIHQWPATLVQPVGSPLSLECTVEGTSNPNLYWYRQAAGRGLQLLFYSVGIGQISSEVPQNLSASRPQDRQFILSSKKLLLSDSGFYLCAWSPLDTQYFGPGTRLTVL.

The rearrangement uses TRBV5-6 and TRBJ1-2; no reliable D call. Trimming stripped 4 bases from V and 3 bases from J, with 16 bases between. Germline V lookup: CDR1 SGHDT, CDR2 YYEEEE. The CDR3 covers 15 residues. CDR3 sequence (DNA): TGTGCCAGCAGCCCCCGCTCCGGGTTGGACTATGGCTACACCTTC. This sequence encodes CASSPRSGLDYGYTF.

The rearrangement uses TRBV3-1 (or the pseudogene TRBV3-2) and TRBJ2-7; TRBD1 agrees at 12 bases. The CDR3 spans 13 residues. Germline V gene sequence: CDR1 LGHDT, CDR2 YNNKEL (reference sequence). The V segment lost 4 bases and the J segment 7 bases; nucleotides outside the gene matches: 2. The CDR3, as DNA: TGTGCCAGCAGCCGGGACAGGGGGCGAGAGCAGTACTTC. As protein: CASSRDRGREQYF.

The chain links TRBV25-1 to TRBJ1-6, with 7 nucleotides matching TRBD1. In germline, CDR1 is MGHDK, CDR2 SYGVNS. CDR3 size: 14 residues. The ends lost 6 bases at V and 7 bases at J; junction bases unmatched: 6. The DNA of the CDR3 is TGTGCCAGCAGCCTTACAGGGGCCAATTCACCCCTCCACTTT. As protein: CASSLTGANSPLHF.

The rearrangement joins TRBV18 to TRBJ2-3, with D perhaps matching TRBD2 (7 bases). The V end was cut by 3 bases, the J end by 5 bases, with 18 bases between. The germline gives CDR1 KGHSH, CDR2 LQKENI. The CDR3 runs 16 residues. The CDR3 spells CASSPTEGGPGDTQYF. CDR3 DNA: TGTGCCAGCTCACCCACGGAGGGGGGGCCGGGAGATACGCAGTATTTT.

The genes are TRBV7-9 and TRBJ1-1; 10 nucleotides line up with TRBD1. The V segment lost 5 bases and the J segment 6 bases; nucleotides outside the gene matches: 3. The germline gives CDR1 SEHNR, CDR2 FQNEAQ (reference sequence). The CDR3 has 13 amino acids. The CDR3 spells CASSAGTGAEAFF. The CDR3 DNA follows: TGTGCCAGCAGCGCGGGGACAGGGGCTGAAGCTTTCTTT.

This rearrangement joins TRBV4-2 to TRBJ2-3; 11 positions agree with TRBD2. The CDR3 is made up of 17 amino acids. After removal of 0 bases from V and 6 bases from J, the junction contained 8 bases not matched to a gene. Germline assignment: CDR1 LGHNA and CDR2 YNFKEQ. CDR3 sequence: CASSQEGSGGAIDTQYF. In DNA form, the CDR3 reads TGTGCCAGCAGCCAAGAGGGTAGCGGGGGGGCTATCGATACGCAGTATTTT.

The V and J genes are TRBV7-6 and TRBJ2-1, with D possibly TRBD1 on 5 matching bases. The CDR3 length is 15 residues. CDR1 and CDR2 from the germline V gene are SGHVS and FNYEAQ. Trimming stripped 1 base from V and 5 bases from J, with 12 bases between. CDR3 in DNA: TGTGCCAGCAGCTTAGGGCCAGGGAAGGACAATGAGCAGTTCTTC. This encodes CASSLGPGKDNEQFF.

This chain links TRBV6-2 or TRBV6-3 with TRBJ1-2; 9 bases match TRBD1. Germline trimming cut 0 bases from V and 3 bases from J; bases unmatched to any gene: 8. The CDR3 spans 17 residues. The germline CDR1 and CDR2 sequences are MNHEY and SVGEGT. For the CDR3, the DNA is TGTGCCAGCAGTTACTCCGTAACAGGGGGCGATGACTATGGCTACACCTTC. Protein product: CASSYSVTGGDDYGYTF.

The table lists this clone with a count of one. V and J are TRBV5-1 and TRBJ2-1; the D gene is possibly TRBD2 (6 bases). The ends were cut back, 6 bases at V and 5 bases at J, with 15 bases in the middle. CDR1 and CDR2 (germline): SGHRS, YFSETQ. This CDR3 contains 14 residues. The CDR3 here is CASKEPGLHNEQFF. The DNA for the CDR3 is TGCGCCAGCAAAGAGCCGGGACTTCACAATGAGCAGTTCTTC. Full variable domain (remainder filled in from reference TRBV5-1 and TRBJ2-1): KAGVTQTPRYLIKTRGQQVTLSCSPISGHRSVSWYQQTPGQGLQFLFEYFSETQRNKGNFPGRFSGRQFSNSRSEMNVSTLELGDSALYLCASKEPGLHNEQFFGPGTRLTVL.

The chain uses TRBV28 and TRBJ1-4; 10 nucleotides match TRBD1. Trimming took 6 bases from V and 8 from J; bases not matched to a gene: 9. Germline V gene data show CDR1 as MDHEN and CDR2 as SYDVKM. The CDR3 is made up of 15 amino acids. The CDR3: CASSGPTGGREKLFF. DNA of the CDR3: TGTGCCAGCAGCGGCCCGACAGGGGGCAGGGAAAAACTGTTTTTT. The whole variable domain, remainder taken from reference TRBV28 and TRBJ1-4, is DVKVTQSSRYLVKRTGEKVFLECVQDMDHENMFWYRQDPGLGLRLIYFSYDVKMKEKGDIPEGYSVSREKKERFSLILESASTNQTSMYLCASSGPTGGREKLFFGSGTQLSVL.

In its sample, this clone was seen once. Additional DNA sequences in this sample encode the identical CDR3. V gene TRBV6-5 combines with J gene TRBJ1-1, with D possibly being TRBD1 (6 bases). The V gene's germline CDR1 is MNHEY and CDR2 SVGAGI. The CDR3 extends over 12 amino acids. V dropped 6 bases and J dropped 3 bases, with 8 bases sitting between them. CDR3 DNA sequence: TGTGCCAGCAGACAGGGATACACTGAAGCTTTCTTT. Translated, it gives CASRQGYTEAFF.

The CDR3 region has the DNA TGTGCCAGCAGCTTAGGGACAGGGGTGGCCTACGAGCAGTACTTC. Amino acids: CASSLGTGVAYEQYF. V is TRBV7-9 and J is TRBJ2-7; 9 nucleotides line up with TRBD1. Germline CDR1 SEHNR, CDR2 FQNEAQ (reference sequence). Trimming took 1 base from V and 2 from J; bases not matched to a gene: 3. This CDR3 is built from 15 residues.

In regard to this clone: The same CDR3 arises from other DNA sequences in this sample as well. V is TRBV14 and J is TRBJ2-5, with D perhaps TRBD1 (7 bases). V lost 3 bases, J lost 4 bases, and 12 bases lay in between. The CDR3 is 14 residues long. Per germline, CDR1 SGHDN and CDR2 FVKESK. The CDR3 bases are TGTGCCAGCAGCCAGAATCAGGGGGGAGAGACCCAGTACTTC. It yields the protein CASSQNQGGETQYF.

The genes are TRBV9 and TRBJ2-1; maybe TRBD2 (6 bases). The V end was cut by 7 bases, the J end by 6 bases, with 11 bases between. This CDR3 is built from 12 residues. Germline V gene data show CDR1 as SGDLS and CDR2 as YYNGEE. For the CDR3, the DNA is TGTGCCAGCGGAAGGAGGGGCAATGAGCAGTTCTTC. Its protein product is CASGRRGNEQFF.

The rearrangement links TRBV5-1 to TRBJ2-3; weak D call: TRBD1 (6 bases). This CDR3 is 15 amino acids long. V was cut by 6 bases and J by 3 bases, with 17 bases left in between. Germline CDR1 is SGHRS and CDR2 is YFSETQ. The CDR3 nucleotides read TGCGCCAGCACCTCCCTTGGACAGATTACAGATACGCAGTATTTT. This codes for CASTSLGQITDTQYF.

Points on this clone: At one boundary the junction diverges from the germline segment, which might be a read error. Other DNA sequences of this sample code for an identical CDR3. The rearrangement joins TRBV18 to TRBJ1-2; possible D gene TRBD1, 5 bases. Per germline, CDR1 KGHSH and CDR2 LQKENI. This CDR3 is built from 18 residues. CDR3 residues: CASSPAGGNPAANYGYTF. CDR3 DNA sequence: TGTGCCAGCTCCCCAGCGGGGGGGAACCCGGCAGCTAACTATGGCTATACCTTC.

This chain connects TRBV6-1 to TRBJ1-4, with 7 bases aligning to TRBD1. The CDR3 spans 16 residues. V lost 1 base, J lost 8 bases, and 10 bases stayed unmatched. Germline V CDR1 and CDR2: MNHNS, SASEGT. The chain's CDR3 is CASSEDRGLWGEKLFF. The CDR3 DNA follows: TGTGCCAGCAGTGAAGACAGGGGCCTATGGGGGGAAAAACTGTTTTTT.

This chain uses TRBV9 with TRBJ2-1; 8 nucleotides agree with TRBD2. The germline CDR1 and CDR2 sequences are SGDLS and YYNGEE. The CDR3 has 18 residues. The junction had 16 bases not matched to a gene; V was cut back by 0 bases and J by 8 bases. This CDR3 is CASSVVPIVAGQWYEQFF. The CDR3 bases are TGTGCCAGCAGCGTAGTGCCCATCGTAGCGGGACAATGGTATGAGCAGTTCTTC.

V and J are TRBV7-9 and TRBJ2-5, with TRBD2 identical over 8 bases. Per the germline V gene, CDR1 is SEHNR and CDR2 is FQNEAQ (reference sequence). The CDR3 runs to 15 residues. V was pared by 3 bases and J by 5 bases, with 8 bases of the junction left unmatched. The CDR3 loop reads CASSFLAGFEETQYF. The CDR3 region has the DNA TGTGCCAGCAGCTTTTTAGCGGGGTTCGAGGAGACCCAGTACTTC.

This rearrangement joins TRBV6-5 to TRBJ2-1, with 7 bases fitting TRBD2. This CDR3 is 15 amino acids long. The trim removed 6 bases at V and 3 bases at J, leaving 8 bases unmatched. Germline CDR1 MNHEY, CDR2 SVGAGI. The DNA for the CDR3 is TGTGCCAGCAGCTTTGGCGGGGGAAACTACAATGAGCAGTTCTTC. This translates into CASSFGGGNYNEQFF.

This chain joins TRBV6-6 and TRBJ2-7; 8 nucleotides line up with TRBD2. In germline, CDR1 is MNHNY, CDR2 SVGAGI (reference sequence). The junction had 6 bases not matched to a gene; V was cut back by 2 bases and J by 6 bases. CDR3 length: 14 residues. The CDR3, as DNA: TGTGCCAGCAGTTACCCGAGCGGGGGTGGCGAGCAGTACTTC. The encoded protein is CASSYPSGGGEQYF.

This clone was counted a single time. V usage is TRBV7-2 and J usage is TRBJ2-7, with 9 bases fitting TRBD2. The CDR3 consists of 14 residues. V gave up 4 bases and J gave up 2 bases; unmatched junction bases: 3. The germline CDR1 and CDR2 sequences are SGHTA and FQGNSA. This chain's CDR3 is CASSSTSGPYEQYF. The CDR3 DNA is TGTGCCAGCAGCTCGACTAGCGGTCCCTACGAGCAGTACTTC.

The rearrangement joins TRBV20-1 to TRBJ2-7; weak D call: TRBD1 (5 bases). The CDR3 spans 11 residues. Germline-derived CDR1 and CDR2 are DFQATT and SNEGSKA (reference sequence). Trimming removed 4 bases at V and 3 bases at J, with 7 bases between. The CDR3 coding sequence is TGCAGTGCTACAGGGAACTACGAGCAGTACTTC. Its protein product is CSATGNYEQYF.

V and J are TRBV5-1 and TRBJ1-2, with 8 bases matching TRBD1. CDR3 length: 13 residues. V lost 6 bases, J lost 3 bases, and 4 bases stayed unmatched. Germline lookup yields CDR1 SGHRS and CDR2 YFSETQ. CDR3 residues: CASTQQGDYGYTF. In DNA, the CDR3 is TGCGCCAGCACCCAACAGGGGGACTATGGCTACACCTTC.

This clone was seen only a few times. The rearrangement uses TRBV9 and TRBJ1-3, with D tentatively TRBD1 (5 bases). CDR1 SGDLS and CDR2 YYNGEE come from the germline V gene. The V gene lost 4 bases and the J gene lost 4 bases, with 15 bases spanning the gap. CDR3 length equals 15 residues. CDR3 in DNA: TGTGCCAGCAGCCCTACTGGGGCGGCAGGAAACACCATATATTTT. Its translation is CASSPTGAAGNTIYF.